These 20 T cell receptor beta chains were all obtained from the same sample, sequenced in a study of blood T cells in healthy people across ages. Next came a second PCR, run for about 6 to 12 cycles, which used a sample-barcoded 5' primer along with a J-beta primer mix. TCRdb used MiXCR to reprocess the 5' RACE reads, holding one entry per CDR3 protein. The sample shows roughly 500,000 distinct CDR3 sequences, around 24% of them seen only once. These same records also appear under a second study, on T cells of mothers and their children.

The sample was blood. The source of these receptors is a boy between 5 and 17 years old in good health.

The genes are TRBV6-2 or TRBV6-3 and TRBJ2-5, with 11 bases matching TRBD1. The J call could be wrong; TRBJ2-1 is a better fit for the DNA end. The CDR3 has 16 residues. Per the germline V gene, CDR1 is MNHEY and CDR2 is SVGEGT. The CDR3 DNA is TGTGCCAGCAGTAATCCGGGACAGGGGGACTCCAATGAGCAGTTCTTC. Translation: CASSNPGQGDSNEQFF.

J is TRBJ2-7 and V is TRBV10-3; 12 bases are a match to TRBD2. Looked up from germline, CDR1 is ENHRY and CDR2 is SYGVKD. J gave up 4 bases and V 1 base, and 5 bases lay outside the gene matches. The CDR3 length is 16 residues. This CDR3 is CAISELAGTSGYEQYF. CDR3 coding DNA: TGTGCCATCAGTGAGTTAGCCGGGACTAGCGGGTACGAGCAGTACTTC.

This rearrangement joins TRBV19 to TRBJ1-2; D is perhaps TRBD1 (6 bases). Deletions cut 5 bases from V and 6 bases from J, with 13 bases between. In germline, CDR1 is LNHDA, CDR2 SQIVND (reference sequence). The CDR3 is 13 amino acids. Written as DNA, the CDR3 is TGTGCCAGTAGTCAAAGGACAGTTGATGGCTACACCTTC. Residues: CASSQRTVDGYTF.

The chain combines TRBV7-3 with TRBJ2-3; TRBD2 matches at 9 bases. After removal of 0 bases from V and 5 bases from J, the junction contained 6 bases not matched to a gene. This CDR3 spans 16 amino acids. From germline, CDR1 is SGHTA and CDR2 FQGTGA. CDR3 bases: TGTGCCAGCAGCTTAACGAGCGGGGGGTTTGTAGATACGCAGTATTTT. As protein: CASSLTSGGFVDTQYF.

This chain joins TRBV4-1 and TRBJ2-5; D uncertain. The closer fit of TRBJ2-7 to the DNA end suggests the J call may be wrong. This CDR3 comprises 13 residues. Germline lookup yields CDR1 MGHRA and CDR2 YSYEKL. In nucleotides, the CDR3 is TGCGCCAGCAGCCCTTCATTGTTGTACGAGCAGTACTTC. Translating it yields CASSPSLLYEQYF.

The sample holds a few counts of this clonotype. This CDR3 reads CASSYPGTSGDTQYF. CDR3 nucleotide sequence: TGTGCCAGCAGTTACCCCGGGACTAGCGGAGATACGCAGTATTTT. The rearrangement links TRBV12-3 or TRBV12-4 to TRBJ2-3, with TRBD2 matching over 11 bases. V shed 4 bases, J shed 5 bases, and the junction held 5 bases outside the gene matches. CDR3 length: 15 amino acids.

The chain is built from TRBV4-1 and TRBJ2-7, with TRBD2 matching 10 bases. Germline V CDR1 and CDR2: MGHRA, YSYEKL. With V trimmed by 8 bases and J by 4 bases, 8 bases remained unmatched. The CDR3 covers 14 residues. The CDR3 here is CASGTLAGTYEQYF. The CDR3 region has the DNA TGCGCCAGCGGAACACTAGCGGGGACATACGAGCAGTACTTC.

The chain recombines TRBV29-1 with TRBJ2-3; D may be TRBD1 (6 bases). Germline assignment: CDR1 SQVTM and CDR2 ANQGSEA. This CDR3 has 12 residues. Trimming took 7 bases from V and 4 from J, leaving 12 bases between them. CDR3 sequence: CSADRPPDTQYF. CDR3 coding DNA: TGCAGCGCAGACAGGCCCCCAGATACGCAGTATTTT.

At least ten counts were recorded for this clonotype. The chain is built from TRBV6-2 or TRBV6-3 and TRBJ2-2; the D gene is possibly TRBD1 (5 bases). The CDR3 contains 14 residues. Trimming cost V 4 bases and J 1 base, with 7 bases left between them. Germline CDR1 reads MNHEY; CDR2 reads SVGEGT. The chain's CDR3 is CASSWGRNTGELFF. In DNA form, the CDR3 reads TGTGCCAGCAGTTGGGGCCGGAACACCGGGGAGCTGTTTTTT.

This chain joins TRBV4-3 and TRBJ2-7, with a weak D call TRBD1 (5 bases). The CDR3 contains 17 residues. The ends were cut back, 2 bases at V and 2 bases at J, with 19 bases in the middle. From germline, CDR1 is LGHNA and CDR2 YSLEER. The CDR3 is CASSQTTRAGIPYEQYF. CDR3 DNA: TGCGCCAGCAGCCAAACCACCAGGGCAGGAATTCCCTACGAGCAGTACTTC.

CDR3 protein: CATSSGDNSPLHF. CDR3 DNA sequence: TGTGCCACCAGCAGTGGGGACAATTCACCCCTCCACTTT. The chain recombines TRBV15 with TRBJ1-6; weak D call: TRBD1 (5 bases). Germline V gene data show CDR1 as LNHNV and CDR2 as YYDKDF (reference sequence). Trimming removed 3 bases from V and 7 bases from J, with 7 bases in between. This CDR3 is 13 amino acids long.

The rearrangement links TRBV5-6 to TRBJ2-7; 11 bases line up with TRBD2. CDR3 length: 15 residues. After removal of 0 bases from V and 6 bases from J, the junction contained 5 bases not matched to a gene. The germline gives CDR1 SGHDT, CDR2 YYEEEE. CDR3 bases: TGTGCCAGCAGCTTGGTAGCGGGAGGGCCTGTCGAGCAGTACTTC. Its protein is CASSLVAGGPVEQYF.

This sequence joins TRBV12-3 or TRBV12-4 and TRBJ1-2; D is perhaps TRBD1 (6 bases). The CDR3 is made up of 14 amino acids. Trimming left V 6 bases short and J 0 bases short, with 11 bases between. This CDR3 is CASSITGSNYGYTF. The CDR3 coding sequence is TGTGCCAGCAGCATAACAGGGTCTAACTATGGCTACACCTTC.

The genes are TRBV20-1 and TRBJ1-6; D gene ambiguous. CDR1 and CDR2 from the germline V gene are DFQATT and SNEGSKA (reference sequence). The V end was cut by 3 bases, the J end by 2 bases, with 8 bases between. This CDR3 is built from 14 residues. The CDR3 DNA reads TGCAGTGCTAGTTCTGGCGCCTATAATTCACCCCTCCACTTT. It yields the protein CSASSGAYNSPLHF.

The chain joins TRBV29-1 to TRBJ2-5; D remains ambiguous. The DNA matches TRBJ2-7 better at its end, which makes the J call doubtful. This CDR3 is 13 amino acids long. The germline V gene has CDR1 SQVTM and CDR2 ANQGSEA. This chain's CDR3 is CSVEYFGAYEQYF. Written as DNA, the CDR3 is TGCAGCGTTGAATACTTTGGTGCCTACGAGCAGTACTTC.

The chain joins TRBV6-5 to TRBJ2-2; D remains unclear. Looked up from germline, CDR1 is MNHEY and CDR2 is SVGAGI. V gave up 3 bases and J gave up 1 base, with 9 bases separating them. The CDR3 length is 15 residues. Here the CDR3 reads CASSYSHQNTGELFF. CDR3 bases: TGTGCCAGCAGTTATAGTCATCAGAACACCGGGGAGCTGTTTTTT.

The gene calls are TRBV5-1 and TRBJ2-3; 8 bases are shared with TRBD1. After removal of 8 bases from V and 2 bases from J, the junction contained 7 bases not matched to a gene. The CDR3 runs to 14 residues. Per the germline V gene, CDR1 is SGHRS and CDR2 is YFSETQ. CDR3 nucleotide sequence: TGCGCCAGATCCGGACAGGGAAACACAGATACGCAGTATTTT. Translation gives CARSGQGNTDTQYF.

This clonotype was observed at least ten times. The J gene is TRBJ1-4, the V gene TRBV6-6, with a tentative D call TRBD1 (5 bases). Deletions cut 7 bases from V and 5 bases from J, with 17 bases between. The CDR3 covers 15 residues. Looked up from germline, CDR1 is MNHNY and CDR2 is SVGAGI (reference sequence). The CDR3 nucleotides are TGTGCCAGCACCTCTCGGGGGTTCGGGAATGAAAAACTGTTTTTT. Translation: CASTSRGFGNEKLFF.

The CDR3 nucleotides read TGCAGCGTTGAAGTGAGAGGGGAGAGCTCCTACGAGCAGTACTTC. Its protein is CSVEVRGESSYEQYF. V and J are TRBV29-1 and TRBJ2-7, with D possibly being TRBD1 or TRBD2 (5 bases each). Germline V gene lookup returns CDR1 SQVTM and CDR2 ANQGSEA. The CDR3 totals 15 residues. V was clipped by 1 base and J by 0 bases, with 13 bases between them.

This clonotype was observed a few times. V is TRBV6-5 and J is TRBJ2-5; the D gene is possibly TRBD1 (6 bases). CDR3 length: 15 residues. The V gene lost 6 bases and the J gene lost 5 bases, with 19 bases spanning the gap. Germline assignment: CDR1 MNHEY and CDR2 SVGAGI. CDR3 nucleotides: TGTGCCAGCAGACAGGGTAGGGCTTTCCATGAGACCCAGTACTTC. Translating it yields CASRQGRAFHETQYF.